This T cell receptor (beta chain) was sequenced during a study of OX40 agonist ivuxolimab in advanced cancers. The sample holds one count of this clone. With baseline, cycle 4 day 1, and cycle 7 day 1 as timepoints, blood was sampled. The protocol was immunoSEQ multiplex PCR, while the TCRdb copy is restricted to in-frame clones and leaves out a portion. The table includes fewer than 95,000 clones, about 92% detected once. The TCR comes from an adult with an advanced solid tumor such as melanoma, head and neck, liver or kidney cancer. The sequencing here drew on CD4+ or CD8+ T cells sorted from blood, taken in a trial of the OX40 agonist ivuxolimab.

The CDR3: CASSSPDGGRHEQFF. Written as DNA, the CDR3 is TGTGCCAGCAGCTCCCCGGATGGGGGTAGACATGAGCAGTTCTTC. J is TRBJ2-1 and V is TRBV5-5; D tentatively fits TRBD1 or TRBD2 (5 bases each). This CDR3 has 15 amino acids. The ends were cut back, 3 bases at V and 8 bases at J, with 18 bases in the middle. Germline V lookup: CDR1 SGHKS, CDR2 YYEKEE (reference sequence).